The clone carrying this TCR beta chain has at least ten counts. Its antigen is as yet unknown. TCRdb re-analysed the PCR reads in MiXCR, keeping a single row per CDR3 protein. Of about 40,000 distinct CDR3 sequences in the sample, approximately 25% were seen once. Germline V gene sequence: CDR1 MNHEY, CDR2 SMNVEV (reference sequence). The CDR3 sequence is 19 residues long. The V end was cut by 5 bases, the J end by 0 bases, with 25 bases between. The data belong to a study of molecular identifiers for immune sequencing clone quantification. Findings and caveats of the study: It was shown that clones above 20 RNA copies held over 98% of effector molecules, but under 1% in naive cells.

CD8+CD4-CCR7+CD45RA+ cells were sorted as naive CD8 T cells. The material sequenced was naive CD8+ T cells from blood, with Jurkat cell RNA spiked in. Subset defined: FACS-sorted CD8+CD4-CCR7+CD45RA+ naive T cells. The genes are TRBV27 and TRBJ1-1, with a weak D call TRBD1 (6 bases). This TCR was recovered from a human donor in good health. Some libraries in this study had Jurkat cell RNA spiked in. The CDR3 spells CASSPLGAYQQFMNTEAFF. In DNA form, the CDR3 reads TGTGCCAGCAGTCCCTTGGGGGCCTATCAACAGTTCATGAACACTGAAGCTTTCTTT.